These T cell receptor beta chains were read from a single sample in a study of vaccination and CD4 T cells after COVID-19. TCRdb analysed the PCR reads with MiXCR anew, one entry per CDR3 protein. Of several thousand distinct CDR3 sequences listed, 60% are singletons. Antigen specificity for these receptors is unknown. This material consisted of cultured CD4+ T cells from blood, taken after SARS-CoV-2 vaccination. These receptors all stem from a human donor with COVID-19. The CDR3 runs from the conserved cysteine through the conserved F or W. The D gene is left open where the match is weak. A clone size is listed for some rows: how often the clone was seen (once, few, many), or a class if it is expanded.

J gene | D gene | V gene | clone size | CDR3 protein | CDR3 DNA
TRBJ1-5 | - | TRBV19 | - | CASSKPSSNQPQHF | TGTGCCAGTAGTAAGCCGAGTAGCAATCAGCCCCAGCATTTT
TRBJ2-1 | TRBD1 | TRBV19 | - | CASSGTGYEQFF | TGTGCCAGTAGTGGGACAGGGTATGAGCAGTTCTTC
TRBJ2-7 | - | TRBV19 | - | CASSQSGGGSYEQYF | TGTGCCAGTAGTCAATCAGGGGGGGGATCCTACGAGCAGTACTTC
TRBJ1-2 | TRBD1 | TRBV6-1 | - | CASRLDREPNYGYTF | TGTGCCAGCAGACTCGACAGGGAACCTAACTATGGCTACACCTTC
TRBJ1-6 | - | TRBV27 | - | CASTGGISNSPLHF | TGTGCCAGCACCGGGGGAATAAGTAATTCACCCCTCCACTTT
TRBJ2-7 | - | TRBV7-8 | - | CASSLGGGRTYEQYF | TGTGCCAGCAGCTTAGGAGGGGGGCGAACCTACGAGCAGTACTTC
TRBJ1-1 | - | TRBV7-9 | few | CASSLTDSRAFF | TGTGCCAGCAGCTTGACAGATAGTAGAGCTTTCTTT
TRBJ2-3 | - | TRBV6-1 | large | CASSDGADTQYF | TGTGCCAGCAGTGATGGGGCGGATACGCAGTATTTT
TRBJ2-4 | TRBD2 | TRBV7-2 | - | CASSLKGLAGGVGKNIQYF | TGTGCCAGCAGCTTAAAGGGACTAGCGGGGGGAGTGGGCAAAAACATTCAGTACTTC
TRBJ1-2 | - | TRBV15 | - | CATSNLDRGGYTF | TGTGCCACCAGCAATCTGGACCGGGGCGGCTACACCTTC
TRBJ1-1 | - | TRBV30 | once | CAGGGAPFF | TGTGCCGGTGGGGGGGCGCCTTTCTTT
TRBJ2-7 | TRBD1 | TRBV27 | - | CASSETGSSSYEQYF | TGTGCCAGCAGTGAGACAGGGTCCTCCTCCTACGAGCAGTACTTC
TRBJ2-5 | - | TRBV7-6 | few | CASSLASHTPQETQYF | TGTGCCAGCAGCTTAGCTAGCCACACACCCCAAGAGACCCAGTACTTC
TRBJ2-3 | TRBD2 | TRBV20-1 | few | CSAPRASGEITDTQYF | TGCAGTGCCCCGAGGGCTAGCGGGGAGATCACAGATACGCAGTATTTT